Sequencing of this TCR beta chain was carried out in a study of human T cells and chemical hapten exposure. TCRdb reanalysed the RACE reads using MiXCR and keeps one entry per CDR3 protein. The table lists more than 85,000 distinct CDR3 sequences, 8% to 13% of them singletons, with 2.2% in the top ten. Specified time point: patch test 2, 6 weeks after DPC sensitization. This sample's treatment: therapeutic diphenylcyclopropenone sensitization with weekly scalp DPC. The CDR3 runs 16 residues. Germline V gene sequence: CDR1 MNHEY, CDR2 SVGAGI. The germline V and J ends were trimmed by 0 bases and 6 bases, with 17 bases remaining between them. This clonotype was detected many times.

The sequencing used whole blood, collected in connection with sensitization to the hapten diphenylcyclopropenone (DPC). The TCR comes from a man aged 35 to 55 with alopecia areata. Some clones in this sample may be carry-over from other donors' samples. The chain combines TRBV6-5 with TRBJ1-1; TRBD1 might be the D (5 bases). The CDR3 sequence: CASSYSGQTRRAEAFF. The DNA for the CDR3 is TGTGCCAGCAGTTACTCGGGGCAAACAAGGCGGGCTGAAGCTTTCTTT.